This T cell receptor (beta chain) was sequenced for a study of T cell changes during pregnancy in multiple sclerosis. Sequencing was performed with immunoSEQ multiplex PCR; in TCRdb, only in-frame clones are kept and a portion is missing. The table includes around 80,000 clones, 92% detected once. The TCR was taken from a female donor with multiple sclerosis, enrolled in a pregnancy study. Here the sequenced sample was peripheral blood, taken before pregnancy.

The DNA of the CDR3 is TGTGCCAGTAGTATGCAACAGCTTGAAGCTTTCTTT. Residues: CASSMQQLEAFF. The chain carries TRBV19 and TRBJ1-1; D unresolved. CDR3 size: 12 residues. Per the germline V gene, CDR1 is LNHDA and CDR2 is SQIVND (reference sequence). Trimming removed 3 bases at V and 7 bases at J, with 9 bases between.